This T cell receptor beta chain was sequenced during a study of T cells in Graves' hyperthyroidism and ophthalmopathy (dated by TCRdb to between 2018 and 2021). For context, the study as a whole: Peripheral blood was sampled at the time of initial diagnosis, prior to any treatment. Thyroid tissue and blood T-cell repertoires from roughly six Graves' hyperthyroidism patients were also compared in the study. After sampling, hyperthyroidism patients received methimazole starting at 30 mg daily, and ophthalmopathy patients received high-dose intravenous methylprednisolone. A discovery cohort of about a hundred patients, 43 with Graves' ophthalmopathy and about 58 with stable Graves' hyperthyroidism, was used to find distinguishing TCR V-J signatures. Prospective prediction of ophthalmopathy was tested in an independent validation cohort consisting of 18 hyperthyroidism patients and 17 patients who later progressed to ophthalmopathy. TCR Vbeta CDR3 sequencing of approximately 140 peripheral blood samples (more than 40 ophthalmopathy, 75 to 80 hyperthyroidism and some 17 progressor patients) is reported in the paper. For training and testing, the 100 or so patients in the discovery cohort were randomly divided in a 7:3 ratio. Points the paper makes about the study in general: In validation, the model predicted progression to ophthalmopathy a median of about 6.5 months before onset, with roughly 71% sensitivity and roughly 72% specificity. In cross-validation, a model built on a 13 V-J signature told ophthalmopathy apart from stable hyperthyroidism with 85% to 90% sensitivity and around 84% specificity, and in testing the same model reached 80%/75%. No statistical method was used to fix the sample size in advance, and group allocation was not hidden from the investigators. Most expanded thyroid clonotypes (frequency above 0.001) were also detected in blood, a finding suggesting that blood repertoires may reflect thyroid immune responses.

Moderately to severely active disease, a Clinical Activity Score of at least 3, a NOSPECS grade of at least 4, and a duration under 3 months were present in ophthalmopathy patients. Patients with uncontrolled infections, other autoimmune diseases, pregnancy or lactation were excluded. Diagnoses were established on the basis of clinical symptoms, serum thyroxine and TRAb, thyroid ultrasound, and orbital computed tomography. PBMCs were isolated from about 10 ml of fresh peripheral blood by Ficoll-Paque density gradient centrifugation. Total RNA was extracted with Trizol reagent, and quality was checked on an Agilent 2100 Bioanalyzer. There are 16 amino acids in the CDR3, from cysteine to phenylalanine inclusive. Only the CDR3 DNA is retained, 48 bases long and in frame from the first base. In the germline V gene (reference sequence), CDR1 corresponds to LGHDT and CDR2 to YNNKEL. A distance of 14 bases separates the germline ends of V and J, which lose 1 base and 2 bases respectively.

The TCR beta CDR3 regions were amplified from the RNA transcripts. The TCR CDR3 was subjected to a first round of RT-PCR using the HTBI primer set and the Qiagen OneStep RT-PCR kit. A second multiplex PCR round built the libraries, followed by size selection and purification. Sequencing of the libraries was done on an Illumina HiSeq2000 using paired-end 100 bp reads. The original methods were these. Raw data were processed with SOAPnuke, discarding reads with adapters, uncalled bases, mean Phred below 15, or no exact constant-primer or identifier match. COPE v1.2.5 was used to merge the high-quality paired reads, and each unique nucleotide sequence was defined as a clonotype. MiTCR v1.1 was used to align the clonotypes against IMGT TRBV, TRBD and TRBJ reference segments. The analysis included only V-J combinations with a frequency above 0.0001, which together covered 99% to 99.2% of the repertoires. The TCS score was defined as F50 (clonal expansion) divided by E x V (chaos), with BLOSUM62-based TCRdist calculated between CDR3 peptides within each V-J. Welch's t-statistics and random forest reduced 500 to 650 V-J features to under 15, which were used in a naive Bayes classifier (R e1071). TCRdb itself trimmed the public reads at Q25 with fastp, ran MiXCR and retained productive beta chains. Rows are unified per CDR3 protein, each entry keeping the most common DNA and genes. The V and J calls were not made by the authors but by TCRdb's processing. This sample gives 300,000 to 500,000 distinct CDR3 sequences in total; roughly an eighth of them show up just once. 28% of the sample comes from the top ten.

This clonotype was counted many times. What this receptor recognizes is not known. Per-nucleotide qualities are absent, and no much larger clonotype sits a single base away. The chain is made from TRBV3-1 and TRBJ2-5; a tentative D call is TRBD1 (6 bases match). This sequence was found in a man aged 50 to 59 with Graves' ophthalmopathy. Material: blood. The DNA reads TGTGCCAGCAGCCAAGGGTTGACAGGAGCTCAAGAGACCCAGTACTTC. This encodes CASSQGLTGAQETQYF.